This T cell receptor beta chain was recorded in a study of response to subunit inactivated influenza vaccine. Findings and limits, study-wide: New T cells are recruited in small numbers by each seasonal influenza vaccination, according to the authors' suggestion.

This clonotype was observed a handful of times. Its target is not known. The CDR3 is 15 residues long. Germline loops: CDR1 LGHNA, CDR2 YSLEER. Trimming took 1 base from V and 5 from J, leaving 12 bases between them. Using its own MiXCR run on the RT-PCR reads, TCRdb lists one record per CDR3 protein. Here the sample spans about 530,000 distinct CDR3 sequences, 10% to 15% being singletons. Specimen: PBMCs from blood, collected 45 days after vaccination. This sequence originates from a man aged 50 or older who received an inactivated influenza vaccine. The chain recombines TRBV4-3 with TRBJ1-5; TRBD1 might be the D (5 bases). CDR3 loop: CASSQGGRGDQPQHF. Here the CDR3 DNA reads TGCGCCAGCAGCCAAGGTGGGAGGGGAGATCAGCCCCAGCATTTT.